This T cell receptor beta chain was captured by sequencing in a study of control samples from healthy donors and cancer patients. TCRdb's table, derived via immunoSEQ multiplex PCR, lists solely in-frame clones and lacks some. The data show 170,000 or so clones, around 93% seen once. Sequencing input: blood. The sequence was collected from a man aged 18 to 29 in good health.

The CDR3 sequence: CAWDRPGPQFF. Written as DNA, the CDR3 is TGTGCCTGGGACCGACCGGGACCGCAGTTCTTC. This chain uses TRBV30 with TRBJ2-1, with D perhaps matching TRBD1 or TRBD2 (5 bases each). The CDR3 covers 11 residues. CDR1 is GTSNPN and CDR2 is SVGIG in the germline V gene (reference sequence). The V and J ends lost 5 bases and 12 bases respectively, with 14 bases between them. Combining the CDR3 with reference TRBV30 and TRBJ2-1 gives the whole variable domain SQTIHQWPATLVQPVGSPLSLECTVEGTSNPNLYWYRQAAGRGLQLLFYSVGIGQISSEVPQNLSASRPQDRQFILSSKKLLLSDSGFYLCAWDRPGPQFFGPGTRLTVL.